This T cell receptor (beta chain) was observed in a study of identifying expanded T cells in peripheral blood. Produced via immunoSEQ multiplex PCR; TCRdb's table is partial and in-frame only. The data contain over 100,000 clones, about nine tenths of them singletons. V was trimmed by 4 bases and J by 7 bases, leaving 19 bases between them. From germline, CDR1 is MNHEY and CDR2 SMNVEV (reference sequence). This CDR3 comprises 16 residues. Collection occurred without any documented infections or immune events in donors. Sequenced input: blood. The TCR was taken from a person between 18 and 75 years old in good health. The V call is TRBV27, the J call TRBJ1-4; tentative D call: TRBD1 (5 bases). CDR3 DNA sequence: TGTGCCAGCAGTTCGGGCCAAAGGAGGGGACGTGAAAAACTGTTTTTT. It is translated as CASSSGQRRGREKLFF.